Listed here are 19 T cell receptor beta chains from one sample, sequenced in a study of T cell responses to AZD1222 COVID-19 vaccine. Sequencing used immunoSEQ multiplex PCR; TCRdb keeps in-frame clones, though not all of them. The sample holds tens of thousands of clones; about 91% are singletons and the top ten take approximately 8%. The material sequenced was peripheral blood, taken 28 days after the second AZD1222 dose. The receptors shown here come from an adult who received the AZD1222 COVID-19 vaccine.

V usage is TRBV19 and J usage is TRBJ2-5; D not resolved. Between the trimmed V and J ends, which lost 0 bases and 3 bases, there was a span of 17 bases. The CDR3 contains 17 residues. Germline loops: CDR1 LNHDA, CDR2 SQIVND (reference sequence). CDR3: CASSIDLVRLQEETQYF. The CDR3 nucleotides are TGTGCCAGTAGTATAGATCTGGTCAGGCTTCAGGAAGAGACCCAGTACTTC. Together with reference TRBV19 and TRBJ2-5, the CDR3 gives the full variable domain: DGGITQSPKYLFRKEGQNVTLSCEQNLNHDAMYWYRQDPGQGLRLIYYSQIVNDFQKGDIAEGYSVSREKKESFPLTVTSAQKNPTAFYLCASSIDLVRLQEETQYFGPGTRLLVL.

The V gene is TRBV6-2 or TRBV6-3, the J gene TRBJ2-2, with 9 nucleotides matching TRBD2. With V trimmed by 1 base and J by 4 bases, 10 bases remained unmatched. CDR3 length: 18 amino acids. Looked up from germline, CDR1 is MNHEY and CDR2 is SVGEGT. The CDR3 DNA is TGTGCCAGCAGTTACTTAGCGGGAGATTCGGTCCTCACCGGGGAGCTGTTTTTT. Protein sequence: CASSYLAGDSVLTGELFF.

The chain is built from TRBV27 and TRBJ2-1, with 12 bases aligning to TRBD2. Germline CDR1 reads MNHEY; CDR2 reads SMNVEV (reference sequence). V gave up 0 bases and J gave up 15 bases; unmatched junction bases: 9. CDR3 length: 15 residues. The CDR3 nucleotides read TGTGCCAGCAGTTTATCCTGGACTAGCGGGAAAGTGGGGTTCTTC. This codes for CASSLSWTSGKVGFF.

The V call is TRBV18, the J call TRBJ1-6; D gene ambiguous. The ends were cut back, 4 bases at V and 7 bases at J, with 17 bases in the middle. CDR1 is KGHSH, CDR2 LQKENI, per germline. This CDR3 contains 16 residues. The CDR3, as DNA: TGTGCCAGCTCACTACCATCGGGGAGACAAAATTCACCCCTCCACTTT. Translation: CASSLPSGRQNSPLHF.

The chain joins TRBV9 to TRBJ1-3, with unresolved D. Germline-derived CDR1 and CDR2 are SGDLS and YYNGEE. The length of the CDR3 is 14 residues. V was cut by 7 bases and J by 0 bases, with 11 bases left in between. The CDR3 DNA reads as TGTGCCAGCGCACGTGATAGCTCTGGAAACACCATATATTTT. Amino acids: CASARDSSGNTIYF. Variable domain in full (rest from reference TRBV9 and TRBJ1-3): DSGVTQTPKHLITATGQRVTLRCSPRSGDLSVYWYQQSLDQGLQFLIQYYNGEERAKGNILERFSAQQFPDLHSELNLSSLELGDSALYFCASARDSSGNTIYFGEGSWLTVV.

The chain has TRBV12-3 or TRBV12-4 and TRBJ1-6, with no clear D. Trimming removed 8 bases from V and 9 bases from J, with 5 bases in between. The CDR3 totals 10 residues. The CDR3 spells CASGGSPLHF. In nucleotides, the CDR3 is TGTGCCAGCGGAGGTTCACCCCTCCACTTT.

The V and J genes are TRBV12-5 and TRBJ1-1; the match to TRBD1 covers 7 bases. The germline V gene encodes CDR1 LGHNT and CDR2 FRNRAP. CDR3 length: 14 residues. Trimming cost V 5 bases and J 6 bases; bases outside gene matches: 9. The CDR3 DNA follows: TGTGCTAGTGGTCCGACACAGGGGATGGCTGAAGCTTTCTTT. This codes for CASGPTQGMAEAFF. Full variable domain (rest looked up from reference TRBV12-5 and TRBJ1-1): DARVTQTPRHKVTEMGQEVTMRCQPILGHNTVFWYRQTMMQGLELLAYFRNRAPLDDSGMPKDRFSAEMPDATLATLKIQPSEPRDSAVYFCASGPTQGMAEAFFGQGTRLTVV.

The rearrangement uses TRBV7-9 and TRBJ1-1, with 7 bases aligning to TRBD1. V gave up 5 bases and J gave up 1 base; unmatched junction bases: 4. Germline assignment: CDR1 SEHNR and CDR2 FQNEAQ (reference sequence). The CDR3 loop spans 14 amino acids. CDR3 coding DNA: TGTGCCAGCAGCCAGGGGGTGGGGAACACTGAAGCTTTCTTT. It codes for CASSQGVGNTEAFF.

The chain has TRBV27 and TRBJ2-2; D is uncertain. V was shortened by 3 bases and J by 0 bases, with 8 bases between the two germline ends. This CDR3 contains 15 residues. Germline lookup yields CDR1 MNHEY and CDR2 SMNVEV (reference sequence). CDR3 sequence: CASSLWQPNTGELFF. CDR3 bases: TGTGCCAGCAGTTTGTGGCAGCCGAACACCGGGGAGCTGTTTTTT.

The genes are TRBV6-5 and TRBJ1-4, with TRBD1 identical over 9 bases. Unmatched junction bases numbered 6, after V lost 5 bases and J lost 5 bases. The length of the CDR3 is 15 residues. Germline CDR1 reads MNHEY; CDR2 reads SVGAGI. The CDR3 DNA sequence: TGTGCCAGCAGTCGCACCGGGACAGGGAATGAAAAACTGTTTTTT. Its protein product is CASSRTGTGNEKLFF.

The chain links TRBV5-4 to TRBJ1-1, with D perhaps matching TRBD1 (5 bases). Trimming left V 5 bases short and J 4 bases short, with 15 bases between. Germline CDR1 and CDR2: SGHNT and YYREEE (reference sequence). The CDR3 has 14 residues. Here the CDR3 reads CASSPALDITEAFF. The CDR3 DNA is TGTGCCAGCAGTCCAGCCCTGGACATCACTGAAGCTTTCTTT.

The chain employs TRBV3-1 (or the pseudogene TRBV3-2) and TRBJ2-1, with 11 bases aligning to TRBD2. The CDR3 is 16 amino acids. Germline V CDR1 and CDR2: LGHDT, YNNKEL (reference sequence). Losses at the gene ends were 1 base for V and 6 bases for J; bases not matched to a gene: 5. CDR3 protein: CASSQGVAGGPNEQFF. The CDR3 DNA is TGTGCCAGCAGCCAAGGGGTAGCGGGAGGGCCCAATGAGCAGTTCTTC.

The rearrangement joins TRBV7-9 to TRBJ2-1, with D possibly matching TRBD1 (6 bases). The CDR3 length is 15 residues. Germline CDR1 reads SEHNR; CDR2 reads FQNEAQ (reference sequence). V lost 4 bases and J 10 bases, leaving 20 bases between the germline ends. CDR3 region: CASSSTFLQGLEQFF. In DNA form, the CDR3 reads TGTGCCAGCAGCTCAACTTTCTTACAGGGTCTGGAGCAGTTCTTC.

The gene calls are TRBV28 and TRBJ1-5; D unresolved. This CDR3 is built from 15 residues. Germline CDR1 reads MDHEN; CDR2 reads SYDVKM. V lost 5 bases and J 3 bases, leaving 14 bases between the germline ends. CDR3 bases: TGTGCCAGCAGTCTCCCTAGGGCAAACAATCAGCCCCAGCATTTT. It encodes CASSLPRANNQPQHF.

This clone was observed once. V is TRBV29-1 and J is TRBJ2-1, with D possibly TRBD2 on 6 matching bases. V gave up 7 bases and J gave up 5 bases, with 18 bases separating them. The germline V gene encodes CDR1 SQVTM and CDR2 ANQGSEA. The CDR3 totals 14 residues. The CDR3 protein is CSADREYGDNEQFF. The DNA for the CDR3 is TGCAGCGCTGACCGGGAGTACGGGGACAATGAGCAGTTCTTC.

DNA for the CDR3: TGTGCCAGCAGTGAAGCGCGTCGGATTCTCAATCAGCCCCAGCATTTT. Protein product: CASSEARRILNQPQHF. The V call is TRBV6-1, the J call TRBJ1-5; D gene unclear. The CDR3 has 16 residues. V was clipped by 0 bases and J by 3 bases, with 12 bases between them. The germline V gene encodes CDR1 MNHNS and CDR2 SASEGT.

This chain links TRBV7-3 with TRBJ1-1, with D possibly matching TRBD1 (6 bases). The CDR3 is 15 amino acids. V lost 3 bases, J lost 4 bases, and 15 bases lay in between. Germline-derived CDR1 and CDR2 are SGHTA and FQGTGA. The CDR3: CASSLDSAAGTEAFF. Here the CDR3 DNA reads TGTGCCAGCAGCTTGGACAGCGCCGCGGGCACTGAAGCTTTCTTT.

The count of this clone is one. This chain links TRBV30 with TRBJ2-7; TRBD1 or TRBD2 may be the D gene (5 bases each). Germline CDR1 reads GTSNPN; CDR2 reads SVGIG (reference sequence). CDR3 length equals 14 residues. V shed 6 bases and J shed 1 base, with 16 bases lying between them. CDR3 nucleotide sequence: TGTGCCTGCTCAATCCGGGACCGTTCCTACGAGCAGTACTTC. It is translated as CACSIRDRSYEQYF.

CDR3 in DNA: TGTGCCAGCAGTTCGGCACAAGCCTACGAGCAGTACTTC. It translates to CASSSAQAYEQYF. The chain uses TRBV28 and TRBJ2-7; D is uncertain. The V end was cut by 4 bases, the J end by 2 bases, with 9 bases between. The germline gives CDR1 MDHEN, CDR2 SYDVKM. The CDR3 length is 13 residues.